The 22 T cell receptor beta chains below all came from one sample that was sequenced in a study of blood T cell repertoires in COVID-19. The table came from immunoSEQ multiplex PCR; TCRdb's copy has only in-frame clones and leaves some out. The table records about 380,000 clones, around 87% of them present only once. Sequences were obtained from PBMCs or T cells enriched from blood (not recorded which). These receptors were collected from a man between 25 and 39 years old who had recovered from COVID-19.

This chain uses TRBV3-1 (or the pseudogene TRBV3-2) with TRBJ1-2, with 9 positions matching TRBD1. The CDR3 has 15 amino acids. Germline V gene sequence: CDR1 LGHDT, CDR2 YNNKEL (reference sequence). J lost 2 bases, V lost 3 bases, and 4 bases had no gene match. The DNA for the CDR3 is TGTGCCAGCAGCCAGGGGGACAGGGTAAACTATGGCTACACCTTC. It translates to CASSQGDRVNYGYTF.

The rearrangement joins TRBV19 to TRBJ1-1, with TRBD1 matching 10 bases. The J segment lost 5 bases and the V segment lost 4 bases, leaving 4 bases of the junction unmatched. Germline lookup yields CDR1 LNHDA and CDR2 SQIVND (reference sequence). This CDR3 contains 14 residues. In DNA, the CDR3 is TGTGCCAGTAGTAAGACAGGGGGCTGGACTGAAGCTTTCTTT. Translated: CASSKTGGWTEAFF.

The V gene is TRBV7-9, the J gene TRBJ2-7, with 7 bases identical to TRBD1. The junction had 6 bases not matched to a gene; V was cut back by 5 bases and J by 2 bases. This CDR3 has 14 residues. Germline V lookup: CDR1 SEHNR, CDR2 FQNEAQ (reference sequence). As DNA, the CDR3 is TGTGCCAGCAGCCCCCAAGGGGGCCCCTACGAGCAGTACTTC. Protein product: CASSPQGGPYEQYF.

In its sample, this clone was seen once. The chain is built from TRBV9 and TRBJ2-5; TRBD2 agrees at 8 bases. J was trimmed by 0 bases and V by 3 bases; bases with no gene match: 10. Germline lookup yields CDR1 SGDLS and CDR2 YYNGEE. The CDR3 covers 17 residues. The CDR3 is CASSAPLTAGDQETQYF. CDR3 DNA sequence: TGTGCCAGCAGCGCCCCTTTAACAGCGGGGGACCAAGAGACCCAGTACTTC.

The chain joins TRBV12-3 or TRBV12-4 to TRBJ1-5; D possibly corresponds to TRBD1 (6 bases). Trimming removed 0 bases at V and 8 bases at J, with 8 bases between. This CDR3 comprises 13 residues. CDR3 protein: CASSLAGAEPQHF. The CDR3 bases are TGTGCCAGCAGTTTAGCGGGGGCGGAGCCCCAGCATTTT.

This clone was counted between two and nine times. V is TRBV2 and J is TRBJ2-7; 7 bases agree with TRBD2. V was clipped by 4 bases and J by 1 base; unmatched bases: 7. The germline V gene has CDR1 SNHLY and CDR2 FYNNEI. This CDR3 has 15 amino acids. The DNA of the CDR3 is TGTGCCAGCAGTGTTGGGAGGGGCCTTTCCTACGAGCAGTACTTC. Its protein is CASSVGRGLSYEQYF.

The chain employs TRBV12-5 and TRBJ1-1; D unresolved. This CDR3 comprises 13 residues. V was shortened by 1 base and J by 3 bases, with 6 bases between the two germline ends. Per the germline V gene, CDR1 is LGHNT and CDR2 is FRNRAP. The DNA for the CDR3 is TGTGCTAGTGGTTTGGACCCGGACACTGAAGCTTTCTTT. Its protein is CASGLDPDTEAFF.

The V and J genes are TRBV9 and TRBJ1-2; 8 positions agree with TRBD1. Per the germline V gene, CDR1 is SGDLS and CDR2 is YYNGEE. Germline trimming cut 4 bases from V and 8 bases from J; bases unmatched to any gene: 16. This CDR3 is built from 16 residues. This CDR3 reads CASSINAVAGGKGYTF. Written as DNA, the CDR3 is TGTGCCAGCAGCATTAACGCTGTGGCAGGGGGCAAAGGCTACACCTTC.

The rearrangement uses TRBV2 and TRBJ1-5; 9 bases are shared with TRBD1. CDR1 and CDR2 (germline): SNHLY, FYNNEI. The J segment lost 5 bases and the V segment lost 4 bases, leaving 15 bases of the junction unmatched. There are 18 residues in the CDR3. Here the CDR3 reads CASSAVGGTGRRDQPQHF. The CDR3 DNA is TGTGCCAGCAGTGCCGTAGGTGGGACAGGGAGGAGGGATCAGCCCCAGCATTTT.

The chain is built from TRBV10-3 and TRBJ1-1; 7 bases match TRBD1. Germline loops: CDR1 ENHRY, CDR2 SYGVKD. V was clipped by 0 bases and J by 3 bases; unmatched bases: 10. This CDR3 is built from 17 residues. The CDR3 bases are TGTGCCATCAGTGAGTCCTATAGGACAGGCCAGGACACTGAAGCTTTCTTT. Translating gives CAISESYRTGQDTEAFF.

The J gene is TRBJ1-3, the V gene TRBV4-1; 7 bases are a match to TRBD1. V lost 0 bases and J lost 4; bases outside the gene matches: 6. Germline V gene sequence: CDR1 MGHRA, CDR2 YSYEKL. This CDR3 region has 16 residues. The CDR3 loop reads CASSQDRQGWGNTIYF. Written as DNA, the CDR3 is TGCGCCAGCAGCCAAGACCGACAGGGCTGGGGAAACACCATATATTTT.

The V and J genes are TRBV5-6 and TRBJ1-1; TRBD1 is a possible D gene (6 bases). The CDR3 length is 14 residues. Germline lookup yields CDR1 SGHDT and CDR2 YYEEEE. Trimming left V 2 bases short and J 5 bases short, with 13 bases between. Written as DNA, the CDR3 is TGTGCCAGCAGCTTCGGGACATTGGGGACTGAAGCTTTCTTT. This gives the protein CASSFGTLGTEAFF. Filled out from reference TRBV5-6 and TRBJ1-1, the complete variable domain reads DAGVTQSPTHLIKTRGQQVTLRCSPKSGHDTVSWYQQALGQGPQFIFQYYEEEERQRGNFPDRFSGHQFPNYSSELNVNALLLGDSALYLCASSFGTLGTEAFFGQGTRLTVV.

The J gene is TRBJ2-3, the V gene TRBV9, with D possibly matching TRBD2 (6 bases). CDR1 and CDR2 (germline): SGDLS, YYNGEE. The germline V and J ends were trimmed by 0 bases and 4 bases, with 9 bases remaining between them. CDR3 length: 14 amino acids. The CDR3 loop reads CASSVGGRPDTQYF. The CDR3 bases are TGTGCCAGCAGCGTAGGGGGGAGGCCAGATACGCAGTATTTT.

V gene TRBV6-5 combines with J gene TRBJ1-3; TRBD1 might be the D (6 bases). The CDR3 runs to 15 residues. Germline V gene sequence: CDR1 MNHEY, CDR2 SVGAGI. Trimming pared 0 bases from V and 7 bases from J, leaving 13 bases between. CDR3 DNA: TGTGCCAGCAGTTACTCTGGGGGCCCCGGGAACACCATATATTTT. This gives the protein CASSYSGGPGNTIYF.

This sequence joins TRBV3-1 (or the pseudogene TRBV3-2) and TRBJ2-5; D is possibly TRBD2 (5 bases). CDR3 length: 15 residues. Trimming took off 0 bases at V and 2 bases at J, with 10 bases between the two ends. CDR1 LGHDT and CDR2 YNNKEL come from the germline V gene (reference sequence). CDR3 nucleotide sequence: TGTGCCAGCAGCCAAGATTTAGCGAAACAAGAGACCCAGTACTTC. This sequence encodes CASSQDLAKQETQYF.

The J gene is TRBJ1-1, the V gene TRBV10-3, with D possibly matching TRBD1 (5 bases). The CDR3 extends over 15 amino acids. Germline V gene sequence: CDR1 ENHRY, CDR2 SYGVKD. V lost 5 bases and J lost 0, with 13 bases in between. The CDR3 nucleotides read TGTGCCATCAGTCACCGGGGGGGAATGAACACTGAAGCTTTCTTT. This sequence encodes CAISHRGGMNTEAFF.

The chain employs TRBV11-2 and TRBJ2-7; 9 nucleotides agree with TRBD1. The J segment lost 6 bases and the V segment lost 5 bases, leaving 5 bases of the junction unmatched. The CDR3 contains 13 residues. The V gene's germline CDR1 is SGHAT and CDR2 FQNNGV. The CDR3, as DNA: TGTGCCAGCAGCCGACAGGGGGAATCCGAGCAGTACTTC. It translates to CASSRQGESEQYF.

This sequence joins TRBV7-9 and TRBJ1-4; D unclear. The ends were cut back, 4 bases at V and 5 bases at J, with 17 bases in the middle. Germline lookup yields CDR1 SEHNR and CDR2 FQNEAQ (reference sequence). There are 16 residues in the CDR3. The CDR3 nucleotides are TGTGCCAGCAGCTCTCCCTCCCAGATCCAAAATGAAAAACTGTTTTTT. Translated, it gives CASSSPSQIQNEKLFF.

In this sample, this clone turned up a few times. V usage is TRBV12-3 or TRBV12-4 and J usage is TRBJ1-1, with TRBD1 identical over 8 bases. V lost 7 bases and J lost 0; bases outside the gene matches: 1. The CDR3 runs 13 residues. The CDR3 loop reads CASTRGLNTEAFF. CDR3 bases: TGTGCCAGCACCAGGGGGCTGAACACTGAAGCTTTCTTT.

The rearrangement joins TRBV20-1 to TRBJ1-1, with 9 bases that match TRBD1. CDR3 length equals 14 residues. J was trimmed by 4 bases and V by 3 bases; bases with no gene match: 6. The V gene's germline CDR1 is DFQATT and CDR2 SNEGSKA (reference sequence). CDR3 sequence reads: CSASNRGQGTEAFF. CDR3 bases: TGCAGTGCTAGTAACAGGGGGCAGGGCACTGAAGCTTTCTTT.

The chain combines TRBV5-4 with TRBJ2-3, with D tentatively TRBD1 (6 bases). Per germline, CDR1 SGHNT and CDR2 YYREEE (reference sequence). V lost 4 bases and J 2 bases, leaving 17 bases between the germline ends. This CDR3 region has 16 residues. The CDR3 loop reads CASSPARQGHTDTQYF. Here the CDR3 DNA reads TGTGCCAGCAGCCCTGCCCGGCAGGGGCACACAGATACGCAGTATTTT. Supplemented by reference TRBV5-4 and TRBJ2-3, the full variable domain reads ETGVTQSPTHLIKTRGQQVTLRCSSQSGHNTVSWYQQALGQGPQFIFQYYREEENGRGNFPPRFSGLQFPNYSSELNVNALELDDSALYLCASSPARQGHTDTQYFGPGTRLTVL.

The rearrangement joins TRBV2 to TRBJ1-1; D is unclear. V lost 8 bases to trimming and J lost 4 bases, with 14 bases between them. The CDR3 has 13 residues. From germline, CDR1 is SNHLY and CDR2 FYNNEI. The CDR3 bases are TGTGCCAGCTCGCAGAACAGTGGCACTGAAGCTTTCTTT. Amino acids: CASSQNSGTEAFF.